This T cell receptor (beta chain) was retrieved from a study of early T cells in non-severe SARS-CoV-2 infection. Points from the study as a whole: Anti-spike CD8 specificities were favored by VDJdb matching, whose results missed private and CD4 specificities.

As part of library construction, unique molecular identifiers were attached to individual cDNA molecules. TCRdb re-analysed the 5' RACE reads in MiXCR, keeping a single row per CDR3 protein. Here the sample spans around 63,000 distinct CDR3 sequences, 9% to 10% being singletons. This clonotype was observed at least ten times. The antigen is unknown. Trimming took 2 bases from V and 2 from J, leaving 9 bases between them. This CDR3 region has 14 residues. The germline gives CDR1 LGHNA, CDR2 YSLEER. This chain links TRBV4-3 with TRBJ2-5, with D possibly TRBD1 on 6 matching bases. The TCR sequence derives from an adult who was a healthcare worker with PCR-confirmed SARS-CoV-2 infection or an uninfected control (not recorded which). The sample was whole blood, taken at baseline. CDR3 DNA sequence: TGCGCCAGCAGCCAATATACAGGGCAAGAGACCCAGTACTTC. This sequence encodes CASSQYTGQETQYF.